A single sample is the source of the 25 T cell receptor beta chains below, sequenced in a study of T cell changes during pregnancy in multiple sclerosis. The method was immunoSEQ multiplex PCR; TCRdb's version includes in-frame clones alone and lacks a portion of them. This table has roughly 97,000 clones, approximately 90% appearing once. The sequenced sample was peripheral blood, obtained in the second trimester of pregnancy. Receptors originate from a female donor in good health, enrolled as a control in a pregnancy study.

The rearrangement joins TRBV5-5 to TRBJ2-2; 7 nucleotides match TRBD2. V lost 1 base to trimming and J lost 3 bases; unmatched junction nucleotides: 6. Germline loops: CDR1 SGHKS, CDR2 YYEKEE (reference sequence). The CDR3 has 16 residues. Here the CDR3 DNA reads TGTGCCAGCAGCTTGACAGCACGGGGGGACACCGGGGAGCTGTTTTTT. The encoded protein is CASSLTARGDTGELFF.

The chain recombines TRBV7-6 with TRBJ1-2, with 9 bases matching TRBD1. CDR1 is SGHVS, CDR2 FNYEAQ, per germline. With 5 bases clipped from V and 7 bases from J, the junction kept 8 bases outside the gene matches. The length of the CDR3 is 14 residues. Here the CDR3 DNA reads TGTGCCAGCAGCGAGTTACAGGGGGCGAGTGGCTACACCTTC. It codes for CASSELQGASGYTF.

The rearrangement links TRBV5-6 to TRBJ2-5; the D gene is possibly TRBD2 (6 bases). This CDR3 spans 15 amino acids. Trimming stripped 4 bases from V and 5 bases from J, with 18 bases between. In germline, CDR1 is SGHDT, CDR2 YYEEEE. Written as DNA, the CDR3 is TGTGCCAGCAGCCCGGTGGAGGGGCTAACGGAGACCCAGTACTTC. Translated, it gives CASSPVEGLTETQYF. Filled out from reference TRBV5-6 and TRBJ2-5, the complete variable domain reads DAGVTQSPTHLIKTRGQQVTLRCSPKSGHDTVSWYQQALGQGPQFIFQYYEEEERQRGNFPDRFSGHQFPNYSSELNVNALLLGDSALYLCASSPVEGLTETQYFGPGTRLLVL.

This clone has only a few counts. CDR3 DNA: TGTGCCGACCGACAGGGTCTTGGCTATGGCTACACCTTC. Encoded protein: CADRQGLGYGYTF. V usage is TRBV30 and J usage is TRBJ1-2; 7 bases agree with TRBD1. V lost 8 bases, J lost 4 bases, and 10 bases stayed unmatched. The CDR3 covers 13 residues. Per the germline V gene, CDR1 is GTSNPN and CDR2 is SVGIG (reference sequence).

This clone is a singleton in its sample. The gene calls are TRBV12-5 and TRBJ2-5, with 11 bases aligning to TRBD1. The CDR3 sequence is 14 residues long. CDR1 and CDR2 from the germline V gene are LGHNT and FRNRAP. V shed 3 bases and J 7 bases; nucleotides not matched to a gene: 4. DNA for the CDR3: TGTGCTAGTGGTTTAGGGGACAGGGGGGGGACCCAGTACTTC. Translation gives CASGLGDRGGTQYF.

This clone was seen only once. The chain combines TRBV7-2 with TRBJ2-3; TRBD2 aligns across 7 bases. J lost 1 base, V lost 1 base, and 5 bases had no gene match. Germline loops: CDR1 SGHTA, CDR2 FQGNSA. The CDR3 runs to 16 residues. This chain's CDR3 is CASSLGREYRTDTQYF. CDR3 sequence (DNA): TGTGCCAGCAGCTTAGGGCGGGAGTACCGCACAGATACGCAGTATTTT.

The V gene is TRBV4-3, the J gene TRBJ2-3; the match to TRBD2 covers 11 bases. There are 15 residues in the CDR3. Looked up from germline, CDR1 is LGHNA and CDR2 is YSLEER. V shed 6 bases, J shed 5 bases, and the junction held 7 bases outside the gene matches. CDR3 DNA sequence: TGCGCCAGCAGTACTAGCGGGAGTGGGAAAGATACGCAGTATTTT. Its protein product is CASSTSGSGKDTQYF.

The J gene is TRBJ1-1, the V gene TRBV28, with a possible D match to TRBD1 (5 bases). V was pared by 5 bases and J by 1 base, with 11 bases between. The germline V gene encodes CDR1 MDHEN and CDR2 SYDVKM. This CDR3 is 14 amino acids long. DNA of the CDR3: TGTGCCAGCAGTCTAAGACAGACGAACACTGAAGCTTTCTTT. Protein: CASSLRQTNTEAFF.

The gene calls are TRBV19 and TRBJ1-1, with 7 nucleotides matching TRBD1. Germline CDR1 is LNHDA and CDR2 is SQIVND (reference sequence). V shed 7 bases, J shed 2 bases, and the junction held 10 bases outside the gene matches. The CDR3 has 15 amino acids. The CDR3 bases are TGTGCCAGTATCCCTTACAGGGGCCTTAACACTGAAGCTTTCTTT. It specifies CASIPYRGLNTEAFF.

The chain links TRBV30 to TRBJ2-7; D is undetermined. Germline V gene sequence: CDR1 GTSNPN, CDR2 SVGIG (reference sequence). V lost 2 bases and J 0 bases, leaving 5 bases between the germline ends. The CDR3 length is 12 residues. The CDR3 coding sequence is TGTGCCTGGAGTATTAGCTCCTACGAGCAGTACTTC. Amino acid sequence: CAWSISSYEQYF.

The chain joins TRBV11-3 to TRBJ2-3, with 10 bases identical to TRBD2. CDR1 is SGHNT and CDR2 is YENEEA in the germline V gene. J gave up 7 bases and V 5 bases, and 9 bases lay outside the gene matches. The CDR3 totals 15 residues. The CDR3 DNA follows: TGTGCCAGCAGCACCCGAGCGGGGGGGCATAATACGCAGTATTTT. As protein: CASSTRAGGHNTQYF.

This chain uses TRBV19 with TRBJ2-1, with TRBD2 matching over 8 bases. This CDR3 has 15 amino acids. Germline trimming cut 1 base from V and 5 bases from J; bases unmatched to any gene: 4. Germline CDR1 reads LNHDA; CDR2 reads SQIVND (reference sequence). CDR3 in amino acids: CASSIAGGSNNEQFF. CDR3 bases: TGTGCCAGTAGTATAGCGGGGGGGTCGAACAATGAGCAGTTCTTC.

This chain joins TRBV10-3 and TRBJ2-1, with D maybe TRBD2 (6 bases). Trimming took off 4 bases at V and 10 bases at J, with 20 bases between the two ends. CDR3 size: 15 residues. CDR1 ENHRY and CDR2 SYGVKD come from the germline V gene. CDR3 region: CAISGARETRDEQFF. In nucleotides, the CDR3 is TGTGCCATCAGTGGGGCCAGGGAGACGCGGGACGAGCAGTTCTTC.

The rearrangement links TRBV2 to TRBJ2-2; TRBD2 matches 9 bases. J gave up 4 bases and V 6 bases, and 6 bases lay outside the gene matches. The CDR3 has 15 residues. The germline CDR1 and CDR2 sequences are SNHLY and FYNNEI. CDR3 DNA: TGTGCCAGCAGCCTCATAGCGGGAGCCACCGGGGAGCTGTTTTTT. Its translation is CASSLIAGATGELFF.

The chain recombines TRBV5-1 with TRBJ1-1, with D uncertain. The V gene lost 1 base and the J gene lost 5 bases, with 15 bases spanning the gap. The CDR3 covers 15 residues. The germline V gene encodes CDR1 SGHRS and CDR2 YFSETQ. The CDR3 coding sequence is TGCGCCAGCAGCTTGAGTGTAGGAGGAGAAACTGAAGCTTTCTTT. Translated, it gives CASSLSVGGETEAFF. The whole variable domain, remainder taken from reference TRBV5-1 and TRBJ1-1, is KAGVTQTPRYLIKTRGQQVTLSCSPISGHRSVSWYQQTPGQGLQFLFEYFSETQRNKGNFPGRFSGRQFSNSRSEMNVSTLELGDSALYLCASSLSVGGETEAFFGQGTRLTVV.

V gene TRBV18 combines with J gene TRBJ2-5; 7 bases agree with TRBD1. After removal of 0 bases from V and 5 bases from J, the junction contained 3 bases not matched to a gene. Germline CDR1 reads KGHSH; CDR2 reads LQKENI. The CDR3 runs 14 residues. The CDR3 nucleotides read TGTGCCAGCTCACCACCGGGACAGCGGGAGACCCAGTACTTC. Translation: CASSPPGQRETQYF.

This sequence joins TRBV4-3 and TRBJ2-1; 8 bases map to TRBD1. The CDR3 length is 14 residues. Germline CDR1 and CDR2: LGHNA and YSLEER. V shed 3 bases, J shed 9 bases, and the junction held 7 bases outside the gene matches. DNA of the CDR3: TGCGCCAGCAGCCACGGACAGGGTATCGGTGAGCAGTTCTTC. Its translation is CASSHGQGIGEQFF.

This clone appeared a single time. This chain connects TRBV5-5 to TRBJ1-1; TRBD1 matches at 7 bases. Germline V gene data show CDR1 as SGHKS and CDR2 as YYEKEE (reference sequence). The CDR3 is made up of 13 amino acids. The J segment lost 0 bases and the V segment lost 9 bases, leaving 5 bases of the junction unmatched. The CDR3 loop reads CATKDRMNTEAFF. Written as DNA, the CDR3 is TGTGCCACCAAGGACAGGATGAACACTGAAGCTTTCTTT.

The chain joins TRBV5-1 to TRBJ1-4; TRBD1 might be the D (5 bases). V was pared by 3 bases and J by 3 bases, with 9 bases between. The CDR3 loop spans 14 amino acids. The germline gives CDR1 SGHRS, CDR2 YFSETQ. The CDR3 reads CASSSRVANEKLFF. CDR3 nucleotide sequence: TGCGCCAGCAGCTCCAGGGTGGCTAATGAAAAACTGTTTTTT. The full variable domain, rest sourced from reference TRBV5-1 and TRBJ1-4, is KAGVTQTPRYLIKTRGQQVTLSCSPISGHRSVSWYQQTPGQGLQFLFEYFSETQRNKGNFPGRFSGRQFSNSRSEMNVSTLELGDSALYLCASSSRVANEKLFFGSGTQLSVL.

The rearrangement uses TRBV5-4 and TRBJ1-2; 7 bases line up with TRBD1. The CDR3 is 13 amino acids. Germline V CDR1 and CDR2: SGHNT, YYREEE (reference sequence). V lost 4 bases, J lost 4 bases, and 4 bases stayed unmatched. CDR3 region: CASSQDRSYGYTF. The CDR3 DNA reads TGTGCCAGCAGCCAGGACAGGAGCTATGGCTACACCTTC.

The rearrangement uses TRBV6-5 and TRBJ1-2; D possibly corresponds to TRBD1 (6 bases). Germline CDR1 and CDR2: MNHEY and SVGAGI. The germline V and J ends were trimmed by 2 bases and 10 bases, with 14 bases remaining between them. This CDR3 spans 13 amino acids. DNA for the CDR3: TGTGCCAGCAGTTACCGGGGGGCTTCCCTCTACACCTTC. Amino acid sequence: CASSYRGASLYTF.

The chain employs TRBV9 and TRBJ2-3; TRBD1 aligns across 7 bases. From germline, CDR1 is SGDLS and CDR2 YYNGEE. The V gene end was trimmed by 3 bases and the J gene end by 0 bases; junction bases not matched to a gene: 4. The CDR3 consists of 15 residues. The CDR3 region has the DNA TGTGCCAGCAGCGAGGGGGCCTCTAGCACAGATACGCAGTATTTT. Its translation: CASSEGASSTDTQYF.

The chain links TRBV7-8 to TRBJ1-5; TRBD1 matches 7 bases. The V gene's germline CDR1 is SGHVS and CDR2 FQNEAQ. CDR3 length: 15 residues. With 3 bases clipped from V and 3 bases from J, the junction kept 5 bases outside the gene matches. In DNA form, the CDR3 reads TGTGCCAGCAGCTTCGGGACAGCGAACAATCAGCCCCAGCATTTT. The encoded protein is CASSFGTANNQPQHF.

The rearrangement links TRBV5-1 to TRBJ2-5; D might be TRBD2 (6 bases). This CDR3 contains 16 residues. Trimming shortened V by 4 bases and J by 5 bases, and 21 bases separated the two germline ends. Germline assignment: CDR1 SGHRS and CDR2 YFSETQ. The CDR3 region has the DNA TGCGCCAGCAGCCTAGGCCTAGCGACCAAGGGGGAGACCCAGTACTTC. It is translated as CASSLGLATKGETQYF.

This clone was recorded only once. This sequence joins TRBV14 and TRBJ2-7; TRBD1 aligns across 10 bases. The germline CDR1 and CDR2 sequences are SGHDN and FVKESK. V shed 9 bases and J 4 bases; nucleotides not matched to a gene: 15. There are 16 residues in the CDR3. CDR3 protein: CASHPGQGTPRYEQYF. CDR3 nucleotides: TGTGCCAGTCACCCGGGACAGGGGACGCCGCGGTACGAGCAGTACTTC.